This entry describes one T cell receptor beta chain. The CDR3 sequence is 15 residues long. V lost 4 bases and J lost 0; bases outside the gene matches: 4. Germline CDR1 and CDR2: SNHLY and FYNNEI. This sample was taken from a study of T cell changes during pregnancy in multiple sclerosis. Sequenced by immunoSEQ multiplex PCR; TCRdb stores in-frame clones only, minus some. The sample consists of tens of thousands of clones, about 92% of them appearing once. This TCR was sampled from a female donor with multiple sclerosis, enrolled in a pregnancy study. This rearrangement joins TRBV2 to TRBJ2-7, with TRBD1 matching over 9 bases. Sequencing used CD4+ T cells from peripheral blood mononuclear cells, obtained before pregnancy. The CDR3 DNA reads as TGTGCCAGCAGTGGCACGGGACAGGGCTCCTACGAGCAGTACTTC. This sequence encodes CASSGTGQGSYEQYF.